A single sample gave rise to the 21 T cell receptor beta chains below, sequenced in a study of Tregs in tolerant kidney transplant recipients. TCRdb's copy holds only in-frame clones and misses some; the assay was immunoSEQ multiplex PCR. This sample contains roughly 23,000 clones. The nonmyeloablative bone marrow transplants came from related graft donors, with transient mixed chimerism. Specimen: CD4+ T cells from blood (PBMCs), collected 6 months after the transplant. The receptors here all came from a human patient who received a combined kidney and bone marrow transplant. The T cells may partly be graft donor cells.

Regarding this clone: The read finishes 3 residues shy of the CDR3 end, and the germline J gene is used to complete it. V and J are TRBV2 and TRBJ2-5; D not certain. Germline V CDR1 and CDR2: SNHLY, FYNNEI. Trimming shortened V by 6 bases and J by 5 bases, and 7 bases separated the two germline ends. There are 11 residues in the CDR3. This CDR3 reads CASSFGETQYF. The covered CDR3 bases are TGTGCCAGCAGCTTCGGGGAGACC.

Concerning this clone: The CDR3 goes on 3 residues after the read ends, and that part is filled in from the germline J gene. V and J are TRBV10-1 and TRBJ2-7; 7 bases fit TRBD1. The CDR3 length is 18 residues. Germline V gene sequence: CDR1 WNHNN, CDR2 SYGVQD (reference sequence). V shed 3 bases and J 0 bases; nucleotides not matched to a gene: 14. CDR3 protein: CASSDFLWEGTVSYEQYF. The CDR3 DNA, read in part, is TGCGCCAGCAGTGACTTTCTGTGGGAAGGGACAGTCTCCTACGAG.

By frequency, this clone is medium-sized (0.01 to 0.1%). The CDR3 end is not reached by the read, which stops 3 residues before it; the germline J gene fills it in. J is TRBJ1-2 and V is TRBV10-3; D unclear. Germline assignment: CDR1 ENHRY and CDR2 SYGVKD. With 11 bases removed from V and 5 bases from J, the gap between germline ends came to 12 bases. The CDR3 runs to 11 residues. The chain's CDR3 is CAESDGYGYTF. CDR3 DNA (partial): TGTGCCGAAAGCGATGGGTATGGC.

In regard to this clone: Coverage ceases 3 residues before the CDR3 finishes, and the germline J gene fills in the end. The V call is TRBV6-1, the J call TRBJ2-6; D not certain. CDR1 MNHNS and CDR2 SASEGT come from the germline V gene. The V gene lost 1 base and the J gene lost 0 bases, with 13 bases spanning the gap. The CDR3 contains 18 residues. The CDR3: CASSEVKALLSGANVLTF. Incomplete CDR3 DNA: TGTGCCAGCAGTGAAGTGAAAGCCCTACTCTCTGGGGCCAACGTC.

With respect to this clone: The read gets to within 3 residues of the CDR3 end, and the germline J gene fills in the rest. The genes are TRBV10-3 and TRBJ2-2; tentatively, D is TRBD1 (5 bases). Germline CDR1 ENHRY, CDR2 SYGVKD. The CDR3 runs to 15 residues. Deletions cut 2 bases from V and 4 bases from J, with 11 bases between. The CDR3 protein is CAISEATRGTGELFF. Partial CDR3 DNA: TGTGCCATCAGTGAGGCAACAAGGGGCACCGGGGAG.

A note on this clone: The read ends 3 residues before the CDR3 terminus; that terminus is restored from the germline J gene. V is TRBV11-2 and J is TRBJ2-1, with D perhaps matching TRBD2 (5 bases). V was trimmed by 4 bases and J by 9 bases, leaving 13 bases between them. This CDR3 is 13 amino acids long. Germline V gene lookup returns CDR1 SGHAT and CDR2 FQNNGV. The CDR3 is CASSWPGWGEQFF. The covered CDR3 bases are TGTGCCAGCAGCTGGCCGGGGTGGGGTGAG.

A remark on this clone: Coverage ceases 3 residues before the CDR3 finishes, and the germline J gene fills in the end. The chain is built from TRBV20-1 and TRBJ2-3; 7 bases match TRBD2. Germline CDR1 and CDR2: DFQATT and SNEGSKA (reference sequence). Trimming at V came to 0 bases and at J to 0 bases, leaving 9 bases not matched to a gene. The CDR3 contains 17 residues. The CDR3 bases that were read are TGCAGTGCTAGAGATCCCCAGCCGCGGGGGAGCACAGATACG. Translating it yields CSARDPQPRGSTDT. The complete CDR3 protein is CSARDPQPRGSTDTQYF.

As regards this clone: One end of the junction fails to match germline, which may point to a read error. Read sequence stops 3 residues before the CDR3 end, and the germline J gene provides the missing end. The chain couples TRBV19 to TRBJ2-1, with 10 bases matching TRBD1. The CDR3 spans 14 residues. Germline lookup yields CDR1 LNHDA and CDR2 SQIVND (reference sequence). CDR3 residues: CDPEDRGSYNEQFF. CDR3 bases read: TGCGATCCAGAGGACAGGGGGTCCTACAATGAG.

On this clone itself: The read comes to an end 3 residues before the CDR3 does, leaving the germline J gene to fill in the end. The chain employs TRBV29-1 and TRBJ2-7, with 9 bases lining up with TRBD2. J lost 5 bases, V lost 7 bases, and 9 bases had no gene match. Germline-derived CDR1 and CDR2 are SQVTM and ANQGSEA. The CDR3 spans 13 residues. CDR3 DNA (partial): TGCAGCGCCCTTAGCGGGAGTATCGACGAG. Translation: CSALSGSIDE. The full-length CDR3 reads as CSALSGSIDEQYF.

For this clone: The CDR3 is cut off 3 residues early in the read; its end comes from the germline J gene. The chain carries TRBV7-6 and TRBJ1-2; TRBD1 is a possible D gene (5 bases). The V gene lost 5 bases and the J gene lost 3 bases, with 16 bases spanning the gap. Germline V CDR1 and CDR2: SGHVS, FNYEAQ. The CDR3 is made up of 15 amino acids. The CDR3 sequence is CASSKGVGGDYGYTF. The CDR3 DNA, read in part, is TGTGCCAGCAGCAAAGGGGTTGGAGGGGACTATGGC.

Worth noting for this clone: The CDR3 end falls 3 residues outside the read, so it is completed with the germline J gene. The rearrangement uses TRBV18 and TRBJ1-4; D perhaps matches TRBD1 (6 bases). The CDR3 is 17 residues long. Germline V gene data show CDR1 as KGHSH and CDR2 as LQKENI. The V and J ends lost 0 bases and 5 bases respectively, with 16 bases between them. The CDR3 DNA, read in part, is TGTGCCAGCTCACCACCCACACCAGGGGTCAAAAATGAAAAA. This encodes CASSPPTPGVKNEK. The full-length CDR3 reads as CASSPPTPGVKNEKLFF.

Details on this clone: The DNA ends 3 residues before the CDR3 does, and the rest of the CDR3 is filled in from the germline J gene. The chain is built from TRBV2 and TRBJ2-1, with TRBD2 identical over 13 bases. V gave up 3 bases and J gave up 5 bases; unmatched junction bases: 7. Germline V gene sequence: CDR1 SNHLY, CDR2 FYNNEI. This CDR3 has 17 amino acids. This CDR3 is CASSDVTSGGENNEQFF. The covered CDR3 bases are TGTGCCAGCAGTGACGTTACTAGCGGGGGGGAGAACAATGAG.

Comments on this clone: The sequence runs out 3 residues before the end of the CDR3; the remainder is reconstructed from the germline J gene. This chain links TRBV6-1 with TRBJ2-5, with 14 positions matching TRBD2. Trimming removed 4 bases from V and 5 bases from J; junction bases left unmatched: 6. Per germline, CDR1 MNHNS and CDR2 SASEGT. This CDR3 has 16 residues. CDR3 loop: CASSVRLAGGRETQYF. The sequenced part of the CDR3 DNA is TGTGCCAGCAGTGTCCGACTAGCGGGAGGGCGGGAGACC.

A remark on this clone: The sequence runs out 3 residues before the end of the CDR3; the remainder is reconstructed from the germline J gene. The V and J genes are TRBV10-3 and TRBJ2-7; tentatively, D is TRBD1 (6 bases). Trimming removed 10 bases at V and 3 bases at J, with 13 bases between. The CDR3 is 12 amino acids. The germline CDR1 and CDR2 sequences are ENHRY and SYGVKD. CDR3 bases read: TGTGCCACTCGTGGACAGAACTACGAG. Translating it yields CATRGQNYE. The whole CDR3 reads CATRGQNYEQYF.

This clone ranks as medium-sized (0.01 to 0.1%) in terms of frequency. The sequence runs out 3 residues before the end of the CDR3; the remainder is reconstructed from the germline J gene. This chain connects TRBV5-1 to TRBJ1-2, with unresolved D. The CDR3 is 14 residues long. Between the trimmed V and J ends, which lost 4 bases and 1 base, there was a span of 11 bases. The germline gives CDR1 SGHRS, CDR2 YFSETQ. The CDR3 bases that were read are TGCGCCAGCAGCCCAGCGCAAGTTAACTATGGC. It yields the protein CASSPAQVNYG. The whole CDR3 sequence reads CASSPAQVNYGYTF.

A note on this clone: With the read ending 3 residues before the CDR3 end, the germline J gene is used to fill in that end. V gene TRBV7-9 combines with J gene TRBJ2-3; a possible D gene is TRBD2 (5 bases). V was shortened by 8 bases and J by 6 bases, with 15 bases between the two germline ends. The V gene's germline CDR1 is SEHNR and CDR2 FQNEAQ (reference sequence). The CDR3 is 13 residues long. This chain's CDR3 is CASATPGLDTQYF. The sequenced CDR3 bases are TGTGCCAGCGCCACACCCGGACTGGATACG.

In the case of this clone: With the read ending 3 residues before the CDR3 end, the germline J gene is used to fill in that end. The chain recombines TRBV5-1 with TRBJ2-3; D is perhaps TRBD2 (6 bases). Germline values: CDR1 SGHRS, CDR2 YFSETQ. Trimming took off 1 base at V and 0 bases at J, with 9 bases between the two ends. CDR3 length: 15 amino acids. CDR3: CASSLRSGSTDTQYF. The part of the CDR3 DNA that was read is TGCGCCAGCAGCTTGCGTAGCGGTAGCACAGATACG.

On this clone itself: The read finishes 3 residues shy of the CDR3 end, and the germline J gene is used to complete it. The rearrangement uses TRBV10-3 and TRBJ2-1; TRBD2 matches 9 bases. The germline V gene encodes CDR1 ENHRY and CDR2 SYGVKD. V dropped 0 bases and J dropped 7; count of bases not matched to a gene: 4. The CDR3 spans 15 residues. The CDR3 region is CAISESSGRLNEQFF. The CDR3 bases that were read are TGTGCCATCAGTGAGTCTAGCGGGAGACTGAATGAG.

For this clone: The read gets to within 3 residues of the CDR3 end, and the germline J gene fills in the rest. This sequence joins TRBV5-3 and TRBJ2-5; 10 bases fit TRBD2. TRBV5-3 belongs to the ORF category, with a function that is uncertain. J gave up 3 bases and V 9 bases, and 2 bases lay outside the gene matches. The CDR3 is 12 residues long. The part of the CDR3 DNA that was read is TGTGCCACCCTAGCGGGGGAAGAGACC. Translation gives CATLAGEET. The whole CDR3 is CATLAGEETQYF.

With respect to this clone: The missing CDR3 end, 3 residues past where the read stops, is filled in from the germline J gene. J is TRBJ2-2 and V is TRBV7-6; 10 bases are shared with TRBD1. The CDR3 contains 15 residues. The V and J ends lost 5 bases and 5 bases, in that order; junction bases with no gene match: 5. Germline CDR1 reads SGHVS; CDR2 reads FNYEAQ. The CDR3 loop reads CASSGRDRGTGELFF. The CDR3 bases that were read are TGTGCCAGCAGCGGGCGGGACAGGGGTACCGGGGAG.

With respect to this clone: The read comes to an end 3 residues before the CDR3 does, leaving the germline J gene to fill in the end. This chain joins TRBV19 and TRBJ1-5; no firm D call. The V end was cut by 4 bases, the J end by 4 bases, with 14 bases between. The CDR3 runs 15 residues. Germline V CDR1 and CDR2: LNHDA, SQIVND (reference sequence). The CDR3 bases that were read are TGTGCCAGTAGTAATATGGCAGGCCCTAATCAGCCC. Translation gives CASSNMAGPNQP. The entire CDR3 protein is CASSNMAGPNQPQHF.